Below are 18 T cell receptor beta chains sequenced from a single sample in a study of T cell responses to AZD1222 COVID-19 vaccine. Profiling relied on immunoSEQ multiplex PCR, and the TCRdb table lists in-frame clones only, not all of them. The sample carries fewer than 150,000 clones, around nine tenths recorded once. The sequencing here drew on peripheral blood, taken on day 0 of AZD1222 vaccination. Source of these receptors: an adult in good health.

V usage is TRBV7-2 and J usage is TRBJ2-7, with TRBD2 matching over 7 bases. CDR3 length: 19 residues. The V segment lost 1 base and the J segment 0 bases; nucleotides outside the gene matches: 15. Germline CDR1 SGHTA, CDR2 FQGNSA. The CDR3 sequence is CASSLVLLLAGGNSYEQYF. The CDR3, as DNA: TGTGCCAGCAGCTTAGTCCTCCTCTTAGCCGGGGGGAACTCCTACGAGCAGTACTTC. Supplemented by reference TRBV7-2 and TRBJ2-7, the full variable domain reads GAGVSQSPSNKVTEKGKDVELRCDPISGHTALYWYRQSLGQGLEFLIYFQGNSAPDKSGLPSDRFSAERTGGSVSTLTIQRTQQEDSAVYLCASSLVLLLAGGNSYEQYFGPGTRLTVT.

This rearrangement joins TRBV7-2 to TRBJ2-1; the D is unclear. Germline V CDR1 and CDR2: SGHTA, FQGNSA. Trimming took off 6 bases at V and 0 bases at J, with 9 bases between the two ends. The CDR3 sequence is 14 residues long. CDR3 coding DNA: TGTGCCAGCAGTAGACACAGCTCCTACAATGAGCAGTTCTTC. Encoded protein: CASSRHSSYNEQFF.

There are a few counts of this clone. This chain links TRBV11-2 with TRBJ1-2, with D possibly matching TRBD1 (5 bases). CDR1 is SGHAT and CDR2 is FQNNGV in the germline V gene. V shed 0 bases and J shed 8 bases, with 13 bases lying between them. This CDR3 comprises 14 residues. The CDR3 DNA is TGTGCCAGCAGCTTAGAGATAGGGGTTTGGGGCTACACCTTC. Translated: CASSLEIGVWGYTF.

The rearrangement uses TRBV7-2 and TRBJ1-2; tentative D call: TRBD1 (6 bases). Between the trimmed V and J ends, which lost 5 bases and 4 bases, there was a span of 20 bases. The CDR3 runs 16 residues. Germline CDR1 reads SGHTA; CDR2 reads FQGNSA. The CDR3 protein is CASSQMGGVYIYGYTF. As DNA, the CDR3 is TGTGCCAGCAGCCAAATGGGGGGCGTTTATATCTATGGCTACACCTTC.

The chain uses TRBV19 and TRBJ1-1; no clear D gene. This CDR3 region has 13 residues. Germline lookup yields CDR1 LNHDA and CDR2 SQIVND (reference sequence). The V and J ends lost 3 bases and 0 bases respectively, with 5 bases between them. The CDR3 DNA reads as TGTGCCAGTAGTATGGGTCTGAACACTGAAGCTTTCTTT. This codes for CASSMGLNTEAFF. Supplemented by reference TRBV19 and TRBJ1-1, the full variable domain reads DGGITQSPKYLFRKEGQNVTLSCEQNLNHDAMYWYRQDPGQGLRLIYYSQIVNDFQKGDIAEGYSVSREKKESFPLTVTSAQKNPTAFYLCASSMGLNTEAFFGQGTRLTVV.

The chain is built from TRBV27 and TRBJ2-3, with 7 bases fitting TRBD2. Germline lookup yields CDR1 MNHEY and CDR2 SMNVEV (reference sequence). V gave up 3 bases and J gave up 2 bases; unmatched junction bases: 11. The CDR3 covers 17 residues. CDR3 nucleotides: TGTGCCAGCAGTTTTTCTACCGCCGGGACTACCACAGATACGCAGTATTTT. Translation gives CASSFSTAGTTTDTQYF.

This clone was picked up one time. This chain uses TRBV4-1 with TRBJ2-5; maybe TRBD1 (5 bases). V was trimmed by 2 bases and J by 3 bases, leaving 16 bases between them. The CDR3 spans 16 residues. CDR1 and CDR2 (germline): MGHRA, YSYEKL. The CDR3 is CASSQPRLGHEETQYF. DNA of the CDR3: TGCGCCAGCAGCCAACCCCGGTTAGGACACGAAGAGACCCAGTACTTC.

The genes are TRBV10-3 and TRBJ1-5; 9 bases are a match to TRBD1. CDR3 length: 14 residues. Germline values: CDR1 ENHRY, CDR2 SYGVKD. V gave up 6 bases and J gave up 4 bases; unmatched junction bases: 4. The CDR3 DNA reads as TGTGCCATCAGAGGGACAGGGACGAATCAGCCCCAGCATTTT. Translating it yields CAIRGTGTNQPQHF.

This clone was counted a single time. In nucleotides, the CDR3 is TGTGCCAGCAGCCCTGGACAGGGCGGAACCGGGGAGCTGTTTTTT. Amino acids: CASSPGQGGTGELFF. The V gene is TRBV3-1 (or the pseudogene TRBV3-2), the J gene TRBJ2-2; 8 positions agree with TRBD1. The CDR3 loop spans 15 amino acids. Trimming removed 4 bases from V and 5 bases from J; junction bases left unmatched: 6. Germline-derived CDR1 and CDR2 are LGHDT and YNNKEL (reference sequence).

V usage is TRBV30 and J usage is TRBJ1-4; 9 nucleotides agree with TRBD1. Per the germline V gene, CDR1 is GTSNPN and CDR2 is SVGIG (reference sequence). The CDR3 contains 13 residues. J was trimmed by 5 bases and V by 3 bases; bases with no gene match: 1. CDR3 amino acids: CAWSGTGNEKLFF. CDR3 bases: TGTGCCTGGAGCGGGACAGGGAATGAAAAACTGTTTTTT.

This chain joins TRBV12-5 and TRBJ2-3; no clear D. V lost 7 bases and J 2 bases, leaving 16 bases between the germline ends. This CDR3 comprises 15 residues. CDR1 is LGHNT, CDR2 FRNRAP, per germline. In DNA form, the CDR3 reads TGTGCTAGTGCCCCCTCAAGGTGGGACACAGATACGCAGTATTTT. Protein product: CASAPSRWDTDTQYF.

This chain joins TRBV4-1 and TRBJ1-1, with D maybe TRBD1 (5 bases). V lost 2 bases and J 4 bases, leaving 11 bases between the germline ends. Germline V CDR1 and CDR2: MGHRA, YSYEKL. This CDR3 is built from 14 residues. CDR3 bases: TGCGCCAGCAGCCAAAGTTGGGGGGGCACTGAAGCTTTCTTT. It encodes CASSQSWGGTEAFF.

The rearrangement uses TRBV5-1 and TRBJ1-4; 7 positions match TRBD1. V was pared by 0 bases and J by 7 bases, with 12 bases of the junction left unmatched. The CDR3 has 17 amino acids. Germline CDR1 is SGHRS and CDR2 is YFSETQ. CDR3 residues: CASSLGFWGTEVEKLFF. The CDR3 bases are TGCGCCAGCAGCTTGGGCTTTTGGGGGACAGAGGTTGAAAAACTGTTTTTT.

This clone was seen a single time. The chain employs TRBV18 and TRBJ2-7, with TRBD1 as a possible D gene (5 bases). CDR1 KGHSH and CDR2 LQKENI come from the germline V gene. This CDR3 comprises 14 residues. V gave up 8 bases and J gave up 3 bases, with 17 bases separating them. The CDR3 region has the DNA TGTGCCAGCGTGGACACTCGTTCCTTCTACGAGCAGTACTTC. This translates into CASVDTRSFYEQYF.

V gene TRBV18 combines with J gene TRBJ2-2; D possibly corresponds to TRBD2 (5 bases). Trimming removed 2 bases at V and 3 bases at J, with 7 bases between. The CDR3 spans 14 residues. The germline V gene has CDR1 KGHSH and CDR2 LQKENI. The CDR3 spells CASSPGSYTGELFF. DNA of the CDR3: TGTGCCAGCTCACCAGGGAGTTACACCGGGGAGCTGTTTTTT.

The chain couples TRBV5-4 to TRBJ2-5, with 9 bases that match TRBD1. Germline assignment: CDR1 SGHNT and CDR2 YYREEE (reference sequence). The V and J ends lost 3 bases and 1 base, in that order; junction bases with no gene match: 4. The CDR3 contains 15 residues. DNA for the CDR3: TGTGCCAGCAGCTATCGGGGACAGGGCCAAGAGACCCAGTACTTC. This gives the protein CASSYRGQGQETQYF.

This rearrangement joins TRBV5-8 to TRBJ1-1; D gene uncertain. The length of the CDR3 is 12 residues. Trimming shortened V by 1 base and J by 8 bases, and 9 bases separated the two germline ends. From germline, CDR1 is SGHTS and CDR2 YDEGEE. This CDR3 reads CASSLIVTEAFF. CDR3 nucleotides: TGTGCCAGCAGCTTGATTGTGACGGAAGCTTTCTTT.

The chain has TRBV6-1 and TRBJ2-7, with unresolved D. V lost 3 bases and J lost 6, with 6 bases in between. The germline V gene has CDR1 MNHNS and CDR2 SASEGT. The CDR3 length is 11 residues. The CDR3 spells CASSDGFEQYF. CDR3 DNA: TGTGCCAGCAGTGACGGGTTCGAGCAGTACTTC.